This paragraph reports one T cell receptor beta chain. These data are taken from a study of blood T cell repertoires in COVID-19. At the level of the study: COVID-19 samples collected from the United States, Italy and Spain covered acute and convalescent phases. T cells, B-cell-depleted T cells, or PBMCs provided the cDNA or gDNA that served as material.

Original data processing: By means of reference gene primer amplification, nucleated cell counts were estimated. The table came from immunoSEQ multiplex PCR; TCRdb's copy has only in-frame clones and leaves some out. The DNA gave D and trimming, while V, J and clone size come from that table. This sample has tens of thousands of clones, with 80% to 90% found just once. From germline, CDR1 is SNHLY and CDR2 FYNNEI. The CDR3 spans 12 residues. Trimming took 6 bases from V and 6 from J; bases not matched to a gene: 4. The sequence was obtained from a human donor in a cohort sampled during active COVID-19. This chain links TRBV2 with TRBJ1-1, with 7 bases lining up with TRBD1. Input material: peripheral blood. The CDR3 here is CASRPDRAEAFF. CDR3 nucleotide sequence: TGTGCCAGCAGGCCCGACAGGGCTGAAGCTTTCTTT.